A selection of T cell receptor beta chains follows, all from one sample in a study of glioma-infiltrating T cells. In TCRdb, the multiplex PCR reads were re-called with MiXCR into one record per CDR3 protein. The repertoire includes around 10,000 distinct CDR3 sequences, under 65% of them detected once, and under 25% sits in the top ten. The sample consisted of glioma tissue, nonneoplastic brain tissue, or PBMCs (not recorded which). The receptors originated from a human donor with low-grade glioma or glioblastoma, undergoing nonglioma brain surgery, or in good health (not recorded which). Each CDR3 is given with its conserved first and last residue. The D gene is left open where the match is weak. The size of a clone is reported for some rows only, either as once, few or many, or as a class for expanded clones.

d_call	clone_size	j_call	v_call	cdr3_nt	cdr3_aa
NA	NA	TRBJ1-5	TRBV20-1	TGCAGTGCTCCCAGCCGGGGGGGGGAGCCGAATTCCTTTAGCAAACAGCCCCAGCATTTT	CSAPSRGGEPNSFSKQPQHF
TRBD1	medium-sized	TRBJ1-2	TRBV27	TGTGCCAGCAGTTTAGGGACAGGGGTCTATGGCTACACCTTC	CASSLGTGVYGYTF
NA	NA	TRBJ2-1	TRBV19	TGTGCCAGTAGTGCCCCCCTTAATGAGCAGTTCTTC	CASSAPLNEQFF
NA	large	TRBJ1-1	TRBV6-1	TGTGCCAGCAGTTGGAACACTGAAGCTTTCTTT	CASSWNTEAFF
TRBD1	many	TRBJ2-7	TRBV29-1	TGCAGCCATTCAGGCGGACAGGCCGACGGGGCCGAGCAGTACTTC	CSHSGGQADGAEQYF
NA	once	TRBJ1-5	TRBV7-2	TGTGCCGGCAGTTTTATTGAGGGAGAGGGTCAGCCCCAGCATTTT	CAGSFIEGEGQPQHF
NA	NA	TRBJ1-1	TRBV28	TGTGCCAGCAGCTCGGGGCTTGGCGCGGGGAACACTGAAGCTTTCTTT	CASSSGLGAGNTEAFF
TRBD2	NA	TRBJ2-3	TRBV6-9	TGTGCCAGCAGTTACCAGATGACTAGCGGGATTGATAAGTATTTT	CASSYQMTSGIDKYF
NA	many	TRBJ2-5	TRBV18	TGTGCCAGCTCACCCCTGCAAGAGACCCAGTACTTC	CASSPLQETQYF
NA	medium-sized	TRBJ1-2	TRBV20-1	TGCAGTGCTAGGTCGGGAATGGGTGATATCCCGCACTATGGCTACACCTTC	CSARSGMGDIPHYGYTF
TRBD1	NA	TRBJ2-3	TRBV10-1	TGCGCCAGCAGTGAGAACAGGGGGGAAGATAAGCAGTATTTT	CASSENRGEDKQYF
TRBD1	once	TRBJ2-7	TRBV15	TGTGCCACCAGAAGATCACTCGGACAGGCCTCATACGAGCAGTACTTC	CATRRSLGQASYEQYF
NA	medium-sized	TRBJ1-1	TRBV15	TGTGCCACCAGCAGAGGGGACGGGAACACTGAAGCTTTCTTT	CATSRGDGNTEAFF
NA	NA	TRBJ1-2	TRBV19	TGTGCGAGTAAGGAGAAGGGGGTAGATGGCTACACCTTC	CASKEKGVDGYTF
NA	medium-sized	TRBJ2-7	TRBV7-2	TGTGCCAGCAGCTTGGGGGGAGCGGACTACGAGCAGTACTTC	CASSLGGADYEQYF
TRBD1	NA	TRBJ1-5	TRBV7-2	TGTGCCAGCAGTTCGCGGACAGGATATAGCAATCAGCCCCAGCATTTT	CASSSRTGYSNQPQHF
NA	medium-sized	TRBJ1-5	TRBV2	TGTGCCAGCAGAGCAGATAGCAATCAGCCCCAGCATTTT	CASRADSNQPQHF
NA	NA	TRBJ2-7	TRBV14	TGTGCCAGCAGCGAAGGACCCTACGAGCAGTACTTC	CASSEGPYEQYF
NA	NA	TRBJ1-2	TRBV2	TGTGCCAGGAGGGACCCGCAGAGATTCTATGGCTATACCTTC	CARRDPQRFYGYTF
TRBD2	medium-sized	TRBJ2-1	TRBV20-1	TGCAGTGCTAGTCCTTATCCACTAGCGGGAGGTCCTCCTTACAATGAGCAGTTCTTC	CSASPYPLAGGPPYNEQFF
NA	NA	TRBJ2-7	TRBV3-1	TGTGCCGGCAGCGGCCGGGACGGGGGGCGCCACGAGCAGTACTTC	CAGSGRDGGRHEQYF
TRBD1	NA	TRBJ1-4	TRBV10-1	TGCTCCAGCAGTGAAAAGGGGGCGATAGAAAAACTGTTTTTT	CSSSEKGAIEKLFF
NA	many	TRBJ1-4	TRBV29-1	TGCAGCGTTCGAAAGGAGTTAGCAACTAATGAAAAACTGTTTTTT	CSVRKELATNEKLFF
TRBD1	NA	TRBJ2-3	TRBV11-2	TGTGCCAGCAGTAACAGGGGTGCAGATACGCAGTATTTT	CASSNRGADTQYF
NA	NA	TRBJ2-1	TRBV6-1	TGTGCCTGCAGCCTAGGCGGACGAGGCAATGAGCAGTTCTTC	CACSLGGRGNEQFF
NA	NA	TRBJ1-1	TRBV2	TGTGCCAGCACACGTACCCACTCGGACACCGAAGCTTCCTTT	CASTRTHSDTEASF
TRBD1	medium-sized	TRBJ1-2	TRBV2	TGTGCCAGCAGGGGGGACAGCGGGAACTATGGCTACACCTTC	CASRGDSGNYGYTF
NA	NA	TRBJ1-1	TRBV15	TGTGCCACCAGAGGGGACGGGAACACTGAAGCTTTCTTT	CATRGDGNTEAFF
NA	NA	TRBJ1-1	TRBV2	TGTGCCAGCAGTAGGGGAGATTTGAACACTGAAGCTTTCTTT	CASSRGDLNTEAFF
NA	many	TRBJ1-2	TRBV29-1	TGCAGCGCGGTCACCCCCTATGGCTACACCTTC	CSAVTPYGYTF
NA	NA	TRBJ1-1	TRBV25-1	TGTGCCATCATTCCTACAGGGAGTGTTACTGAAGCTTTCTTT	CAIIPTGSVTEAFF
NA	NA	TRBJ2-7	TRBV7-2	TGTGCCAGCAGCTTAGAAGGGGCTAACTACGAGCAGTACTTC	CASSLEGANYEQYF
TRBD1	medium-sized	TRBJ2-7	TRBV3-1	TGTGCCAGCAGCCAAGGGGACAGTCTAACCTCCTACGAGCAGTACTTC	CASSQGDSLTSYEQYF
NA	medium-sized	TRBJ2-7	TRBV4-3	TGCGCCAGCAGCCGGAGCGGGACACCTGATTACGAGCAGTACTTC	CASSRSGTPDYEQYF
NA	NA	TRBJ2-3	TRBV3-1	TGTGCCAGCCAAGGAGTTGATACGCAGTATTTT	CASQGVDTQYF
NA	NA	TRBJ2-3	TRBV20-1	TGCGCTGCTACTCCCCCTAGCGTCAGCACAGATACGCAGTATTTT	CAATPPSVSTDTQYF
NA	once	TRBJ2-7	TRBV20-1	TGCAGCGCTAGAGTACTAGTAGTGAGCGAGCAGTGCTTC	CSARVLVVSEQCF
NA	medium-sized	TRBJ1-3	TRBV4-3	TGCGCCAGCAGCCAAGACTCTCCGGGCTCTGGAAACACCATATATTTT	CASSQDSPGSGNTIYF
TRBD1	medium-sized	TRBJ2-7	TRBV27	TGTGCCAGCAGTCTAGGGGGCTACCTCTCCTACGAGCAGTACTTC	CASSLGGYLSYEQYF
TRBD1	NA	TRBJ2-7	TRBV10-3	TGTGCCATAAGTGAAGCTGGCGGACAGGGGTCCTACAAGCAGTACTTC	CAISEAGGQGSYKQYF
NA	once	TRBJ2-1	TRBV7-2	TGTGCCAGCAGCTTAGATGGAGGGCCCTACAATGAGCAGTTCTTC	CASSLDGGPYNEQFF
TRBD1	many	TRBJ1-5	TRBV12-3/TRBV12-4	TGTGCCAGCAGCTACGCTAGAACAACAGGGGTGAGCAATCAGCCCCAGCATTTT	CASSYARTTGVSNQPQHF